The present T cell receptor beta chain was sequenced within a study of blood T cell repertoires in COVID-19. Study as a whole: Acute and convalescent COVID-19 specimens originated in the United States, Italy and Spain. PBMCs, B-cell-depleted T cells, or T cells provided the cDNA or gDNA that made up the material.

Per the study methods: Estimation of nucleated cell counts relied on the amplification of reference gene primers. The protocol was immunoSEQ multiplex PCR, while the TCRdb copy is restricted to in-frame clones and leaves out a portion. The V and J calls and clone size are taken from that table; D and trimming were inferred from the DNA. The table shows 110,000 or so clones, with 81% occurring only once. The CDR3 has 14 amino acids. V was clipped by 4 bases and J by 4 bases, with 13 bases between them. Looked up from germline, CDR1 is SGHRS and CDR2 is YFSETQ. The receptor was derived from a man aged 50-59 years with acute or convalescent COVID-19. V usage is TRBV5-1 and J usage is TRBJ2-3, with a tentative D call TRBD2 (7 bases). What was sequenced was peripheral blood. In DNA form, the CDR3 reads TGCGCCAGCAGCCCTCCCGGGGGGCCAGATACGCAGTATTTT. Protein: CASSPPGGPDTQYF.